One sample yielded the 19 T cell receptor beta chains listed below, sequenced in a study of beta chain features in type 1 diabetes. The study reverse transcribed the entire isolated RNA, so it sequenced expressed TCRB transcripts. The table came from immunoSEQ multiplex PCR; TCRdb's copy has only in-frame clones and leaves some out. The sample contains 620,000 or so clones, around 15% of which appear only once. The material sequenced was naive CD4+ T cells from blood. All receptors derive from a man aged 18-30 years in good health.

This clone was counted between two and nine times. The chain recombines TRBV28 with TRBJ2-5, with D perhaps TRBD2 (6 bases). Germline CDR1 reads MDHEN; CDR2 reads SYDVKM. The CDR3 covers 15 residues. V was trimmed by 0 bases and J by 5 bases, leaving 13 bases between them. CDR3 region: CASSLWQGGMETQYF. In DNA, the CDR3 is TGTGCCAGCAGTTTATGGCAGGGAGGAATGGAGACCCAGTACTTC.

V usage is TRBV4-1 and J usage is TRBJ2-2, with D perhaps matching TRBD1 (6 bases). This CDR3 region has 15 residues. Germline CDR1 MGHRA, CDR2 YSYEKL. Trimming took 4 bases from V and 6 from J, leaving 15 bases between them. Here the CDR3 reads CASSPGHFGAGELFF. DNA of the CDR3: TGCGCCAGCAGCCCGGGACATTTTGGCGCCGGGGAGCTGTTTTTT.

The chain couples TRBV2 to TRBJ1-2, with 10 bases fitting TRBD1. J was trimmed by 12 bases and V by 6 bases; bases with no gene match: 13. The germline gives CDR1 SNHLY, CDR2 FYNNEI. This CDR3 has 14 amino acids. CDR3 in amino acids: CASRPTTGGSYHTF. The CDR3 DNA follows: TGTGCCAGCAGACCAACGACAGGGGGCAGCTACCACACCTTC.

The genes are TRBV5-1 and TRBJ1-5; 7 nucleotides match TRBD1. The CDR3 sequence is 16 residues long. Trimming cost V 0 bases and J 2 bases; bases outside gene matches: 5. The germline gives CDR1 SGHRS, CDR2 YFSETQ. CDR3 loop: CASSLGGGAGNQPQHF. The CDR3 coding sequence is TGCGCCAGCAGCTTGGGAGGGGGCGCAGGCAATCAGCCCCAGCATTTT.

This clone has a handful of counts. The V and J genes are TRBV9 and TRBJ2-7; no clear D gene. This CDR3 has 12 amino acids. Germline V CDR1 and CDR2: SGDLS, YYNGEE. Trimming cost V 3 bases and J 3 bases, with 7 bases left between them. The CDR3 DNA reads as TGTGCCAGCAGCGCGAATCTCTACGAGCAGTACTTC. Its translation is CASSANLYEQYF.

J is TRBJ1-2 and V is TRBV5-6; D is possibly TRBD1 (5 bases). The V and J ends lost 5 bases and 4 bases respectively, with 9 bases between them. The CDR3 totals 12 residues. Germline values: CDR1 SGHDT, CDR2 YYEEEE. CDR3 nucleotides: TGTGCCAGCAGACGGACAACCTATGGCTACACCTTC. Amino acids: CASRRTTYGYTF.

This clone was observed a handful of times. The gene calls are TRBV5-4 and TRBJ2-7, with D perhaps being TRBD1 or TRBD2 (5 bases each). V lost 0 bases and J 5 bases, leaving 12 bases between the germline ends. CDR3 length: 14 amino acids. Looked up from germline, CDR1 is SGHNT and CDR2 is YYREEE (reference sequence). CDR3 coding DNA: TGTGCCAGCAGCTTGGGCAGGGAGCCTAACGAGCAGTACTTC. Translating it yields CASSLGREPNEQYF.

This clone appeared a few times. The chain employs TRBV27 and TRBJ2-3, with 12 nucleotides matching TRBD1. Germline CDR1 is MNHEY and CDR2 is SMNVEV (reference sequence). The CDR3 is made up of 16 amino acids. J lost 6 bases, V lost 5 bases, and 9 bases had no gene match. CDR3 coding DNA: TGTGCCAGCAGTCGTCCCGGGACAGGGGGCGCGGATACGCAGTATTTT. Translating it yields CASSRPGTGGADTQYF.

This clone was seen a handful of times. The chain carries TRBV7-3 and TRBJ2-7, with a possible D match to TRBD1 (6 bases). The germline CDR1 and CDR2 sequences are SGHTA and FQGTGA. Trimming removed 4 bases from V and 5 bases from J, with 15 bases in between. This CDR3 spans 14 amino acids. The CDR3 region has the DNA TGTGCCAGCAGCTCTTCCTCGGACAGCAACGAGCAGTACTTC. This translates into CASSSSSDSNEQYF.

V gene TRBV7-2 combines with J gene TRBJ2-5; TRBD2 matches 14 bases. The CDR3 contains 17 residues. Germline V gives CDR1 SGHTA, CDR2 FQGNSA. V shed 5 bases and J 4 bases; nucleotides not matched to a gene: 9. CDR3 sequence: CASSTRTSGRRVETQYF. The DNA for the CDR3 is TGTGCCAGCAGCACCCGGACTAGCGGGAGGCGGGTAGAGACCCAGTACTTC.

This clone showed up just a few times. The rearrangement joins TRBV6-4 to TRBJ2-3, with 10 bases that match TRBD2. The CDR3 has 16 amino acids. Germline V CDR1 and CDR2: MRHNA, SNTAGT. J lost 4 bases, V lost 6 bases, and 10 bases had no gene match. CDR3: CASSGLAGVGADTQYF. CDR3 DNA: TGTGCCAGCAGCGGGCTAGCGGGAGTTGGGGCAGATACGCAGTATTTT.

V usage is TRBV9 and J usage is TRBJ2-2; possibly TRBD1 for D (5 bases). CDR3 length: 15 amino acids. V lost 4 bases to trimming and J lost 3 bases, with 13 bases between them. Germline lookup yields CDR1 SGDLS and CDR2 YYNGEE. Here the CDR3 reads CASSPGILDTGELFF. As DNA, the CDR3 is TGTGCCAGCAGCCCAGGGATTTTGGACACCGGGGAGCTGTTTTTT.

The CDR3 DNA is TGCGCCAGCACCCTGCCTGACCGGCAGGCTGAAGCTTTCTTT. It specifies CASTLPDRQAEAFF. The gene calls are TRBV5-1 and TRBJ1-1; D remains unclear. Germline CDR1 and CDR2: SGHRS and YFSETQ. V dropped 6 bases and J dropped 6 bases, with 18 bases sitting between them. The CDR3 is 14 amino acids.

J is TRBJ2-5 and V is TRBV29-1, with unresolved D. Germline V gives CDR1 SQVTM, CDR2 ANQGSEA. The CDR3 totals 14 residues. The germline V and J ends were trimmed by 4 bases and 0 bases, with 12 bases remaining between them. CDR3 DNA sequence: TGCAGCGTTGCCTTTCGGTTGTACCAAGAGACCCAGTACTTC. It translates to CSVAFRLYQETQYF.

This clone has a handful of counts. V and J are TRBV6-6 and TRBJ1-2; D might be TRBD1 (5 bases). Trimming pared 6 bases from V and 3 bases from J, leaving 11 bases between. Germline loops: CDR1 MNHNY, CDR2 SVGAGI (reference sequence). The CDR3 is made up of 13 amino acids. CDR3 in DNA: TGTGCCAGCAGCAACCTAGGGGACTATGGCTACACCTTC. Translating it yields CASSNLGDYGYTF.

The V gene is TRBV5-4, the J gene TRBJ1-6; the D is unclear. The CDR3 extends over 14 amino acids. V lost 4 bases, J lost 7 bases, and 12 bases lay in between. Germline loops: CDR1 SGHNT, CDR2 YYREEE (reference sequence). CDR3 nucleotides: TGTGCCAGCAGCCGAAACACTCGAAATTCACCCCTCCACTTT. Translated: CASSRNTRNSPLHF.

The chain is built from TRBV2 and TRBJ1-1, with TRBD1 as a possible D gene (6 bases). Trimming left V 3 bases short and J 4 bases short, with 12 bases between. In germline, CDR1 is SNHLY, CDR2 FYNNEI. The CDR3 has 14 amino acids. DNA of the CDR3: TGTGCCAGCAGTGATCAGGGGATGGGCACTGAAGCTTTCTTT. Protein product: CASSDQGMGTEAFF.

The rearrangement links TRBV12-5 to TRBJ2-6, with D uncertain. Germline V gives CDR1 LGHNT, CDR2 FRNRAP. The CDR3 is 13 residues long. Trimming pared 8 bases from V and 2 bases from J, leaving 7 bases between. CDR3 sequence reads: CASSPAGANVLTF. DNA of the CDR3: TGTGCTAGTAGCCCGGCTGGGGCCAACGTCCTGACTTTC.

Only a few counts were recorded for this clone. The chain is built from TRBV5-1 and TRBJ2-1; 10 bases fit TRBD2. With V trimmed by 0 bases and J by 2 bases, 5 bases remained unmatched. Germline V gives CDR1 SGHRS, CDR2 YFSETQ. The CDR3 has 17 amino acids. Here the CDR3 DNA reads TGCGCCAGCAGCTTGGTACCTAGCGGGGGTACCTACAATGAGCAGTTCTTC. Protein: CASSLVPSGGTYNEQFF.